The source of this T cell receptor (beta chain) is a study of CD8+ T cells in alopecia areata. To note about this clone: Its antigen is still unknown.

Following RNA extraction, reverse transcription yielded cDNA that acted as the sequencing template. Profiled with immunoSEQ multiplex PCR; TCRdb holds only in-frame clones, not every one. The sample has roughly 100,000 clones; 55% are singletons. From PBMCs, CD4+ and CD8+ T cells were sorted. General study results and limits: Possibly as an HLA-related effect, TCR sharing across patients appeared less clear than in mice. Besides other cells, scalp samples also yield sequences of resident alphabeta T cells from normal skin. In lesional scalp, particularly from alopecia totalis/universalis, clonality was higher than in normal scalp.

Trimming stripped 2 bases from V and 9 bases from J, with 8 bases between. The CDR3 sequence is 13 residues long. Germline lookup yields CDR1 MNHNS and CDR2 SASEGT. The receptor's source is a human donor in good health. The chain employs TRBV6-1 and TRBJ1-6; D unresolved. Sequencing was performed on CD4+ T cells sorted from blood. The CDR3 region is CASSESKFSPLHF. As DNA, the CDR3 is TGTGCCAGCAGTGAATCGAAGTTTTCACCCCTCCACTTT.